This entry lists 15 T cell receptor beta chains sequenced from one sample in a study of T cell changes during pregnancy in multiple sclerosis. The data were produced by immunoSEQ multiplex PCR, yet TCRdb's version contains in-frame clones alone and is incomplete. The table has about 110,000 clones, 85% to 95% seen once; the top ten hold roughly 0.78%. Sequencing was performed on peripheral blood, taken in the third trimester of pregnancy. The receptors derive from a female donor in good health, enrolled as a control in a pregnancy study.

The V call is TRBV5-1, the J call TRBJ2-3; D possibly corresponds to TRBD1 (6 bases). Germline loops: CDR1 SGHRS, CDR2 YFSETQ. The CDR3 length is 14 residues. V lost 2 bases, J lost 6 bases, and 13 bases lay in between. This CDR3 is CASSLSGVGDTQYF. In DNA, the CDR3 is TGCGCCAGCAGCTTATCAGGGGTTGGCGATACGCAGTATTTT.

This clone was seen more than once but under ten times. The J gene is TRBJ2-1, the V gene TRBV12-5; 15 bases fit TRBD2. V lost 0 bases to trimming and J lost 9 bases; unmatched junction nucleotides: 12. Germline V gene data show CDR1 as LGHNT and CDR2 as FRNRAP. This CDR3 region has 19 residues. CDR3 in amino acids: CASGLVPPGLAGGGGEQFF. CDR3 in DNA: TGTGCTAGTGGTTTGGTTCCGCCGGGACTAGCGGGGGGAGGAGGTGAGCAGTTCTTC.

J is TRBJ2-5 and V is TRBV19; 7 bases are a match to TRBD1. Looked up from germline, CDR1 is LNHDA and CDR2 is SQIVND (reference sequence). The junction had 5 bases not matched to a gene; V was cut back by 5 bases and J by 2 bases. The CDR3 totals 14 residues. The CDR3 bases are TGTGCCAGTAGTCCTTTGGGACAGCAAGAGACCCAGTACTTC. Translated: CASSPLGQQETQYF.

The V call is TRBV7-8, the J call TRBJ2-5; TRBD2 aligns across 16 bases. The V and J ends lost 5 bases and 4 bases, in that order; junction bases with no gene match: 7. Germline assignment: CDR1 SGHVS and CDR2 FQNEAQ. The CDR3 is 17 residues long. The DNA of the CDR3 is TGTGCCAGCAGCCTCGGGACTAGCGGGGGGGCCGGAGAGACCCAGTACTTC. It codes for CASSLGTSGGAGETQYF.

As for this clone: Other DNA sequences in this specimen translate into the identical CDR3. The V and J genes are TRBV4-3 and TRBJ2-5, with 7 bases aligning to TRBD2. V lost 1 base to trimming and J lost 2 bases; unmatched junction nucleotides: 4. This CDR3 region has 15 residues. The germline CDR1 and CDR2 sequences are LGHNA and YSLEER. DNA for the CDR3: TGCGCCAGCAGCCAAGGGCGGGGAGGGCAAGAGACCCAGTACTTC. Its protein is CASSQGRGGQETQYF.

This clone was found once. V usage is TRBV7-2 and J usage is TRBJ2-2; TRBD1 matches 9 bases. There are 15 residues in the CDR3. The junction had 8 bases not matched to a gene; V was cut back by 5 bases and J by 7 bases. CDR1 and CDR2 (germline): SGHTA, FQGNSA. For the CDR3, the DNA is TGTGCCAGCAGCGAAACAGGGGGCAGGAGCGGGGAGCTGTTTTTT. Its protein product is CASSETGGRSGELFF.

The chain couples TRBV13 to TRBJ2-1, with D possibly TRBD1 on 6 matching bases. The V gene lost 1 base and the J gene lost 9 bases, with 13 bases spanning the gap. The CDR3 totals 14 residues. Germline lookup yields CDR1 PRHDT and CDR2 FYEKMQ (reference sequence). The CDR3 DNA reads as TGTGCCAGCAGCTTAGCGGGGTTGGACAGTGAGCAGTTCTTC. Its protein is CASSLAGLDSEQFF.

This chain connects TRBV11-1 to TRBJ1-2, with TRBD1 identical over 10 bases. The germline V gene encodes CDR1 SGHAT and CDR2 FQDESV (reference sequence). Trimming cost V 4 bases and J 7 bases; bases outside gene matches: 6. CDR3 length equals 14 residues. The CDR3 here is CASSYRDRGPGYTF. The CDR3, as DNA: TGTGCCAGCAGCTACCGGGACAGGGGTCCTGGCTACACCTTC. Complete variable domain (other parts from reference TRBV11-1 and TRBJ1-2): EAEVAQSPRYKITEKSQAVAFWCDPISGHATLYWYRQILGQGPELLVQFQDESVVDDSQLPKDRFSAERLKGVDSTLKIQPAELGDSAMYLCASSYRDRGPGYTFGSGTRLTVV.

The chain has TRBV5-1 and TRBJ1-3; 7 positions agree with TRBD1. The CDR3 length is 14 residues. V lost 5 bases to trimming and J lost 4 bases; unmatched junction nucleotides: 6. Germline V gene lookup returns CDR1 SGHRS and CDR2 YFSETQ. The CDR3 nucleotides are TGCGCCAGCAGTAAGGGGGGACAGGGAAACACCATATATTTT. Amino acid sequence: CASSKGGQGNTIYF. Full variable domain (rest looked up from reference TRBV5-1 and TRBJ1-3): KAGVTQTPRYLIKTRGQQVTLSCSPISGHRSVSWYQQTPGQGLQFLFEYFSETQRNKGNFPGRFSGRQFSNSRSEMNVSTLELGDSALYLCASSKGGQGNTIYFGEGSWLTVV.

The J gene is TRBJ1-5, the V gene TRBV10-3; TRBD1 matches at 7 bases. V was clipped by 10 bases and J by 3 bases; unmatched bases: 6. From germline, CDR1 is ENHRY and CDR2 SYGVKD. The CDR3 covers 13 residues. The CDR3 DNA sequence: TGTGCCACCAGGACAGGCGACAATCAGCCCCAGCATTTT. Protein: CATRTGDNQPQHF.

J is TRBJ2-1 and V is TRBV27, with D perhaps TRBD1 (6 bases). V was pared by 5 bases and J by 1 base, with 15 bases between. The CDR3 has 16 amino acids. Per germline, CDR1 MNHEY and CDR2 SMNVEV (reference sequence). The DNA for the CDR3 is TGTGCCAGCAGTACCCTCAGGGGACCATCCTACAATGAGCAGTTCTTC. Translation gives CASSTLRGPSYNEQFF.

The chain is built from TRBV10-3 and TRBJ1-2, with TRBD1 identical over 10 bases. V lost 6 bases to trimming and J lost 6 bases; unmatched junction nucleotides: 13. CDR1 ENHRY and CDR2 SYGVKD come from the germline V gene. The CDR3 has 16 amino acids. The CDR3 DNA is TGTGCCATCAGACCGGGACAGGGGTACGGATGGGATGGCTACACCTTC. Encoded protein: CAIRPGQGYGWDGYTF.

The J gene is TRBJ1-3, the V gene TRBV5-4, with 8 bases aligning to TRBD1. With 4 bases clipped from V and 2 bases from J, the junction kept 8 bases outside the gene matches. Germline values: CDR1 SGHNT, CDR2 YYREEE (reference sequence). There are 16 residues in the CDR3. The CDR3 DNA is TGTGCCAGCAGCCGGGGGACAGGAGATACTGGAAACACCATATATTTT. This encodes CASSRGTGDTGNTIYF.

The CDR3 loop is CATSREAAMNTEAFF. DNA for the CDR3: TGTGCCACCAGCAGAGAAGCGGCCATGAACACTGAAGCTTTCTTT. V is TRBV15 and J is TRBJ1-1; no firm D call. CDR1 is LNHNV, CDR2 YYDKDF, per germline (reference sequence). V was shortened by 0 bases and J by 0 bases, with 8 bases between the two germline ends. CDR3 length: 15 amino acids.

The chain recombines TRBV29-1 with TRBJ2-7; D not resolved. The germline V gene encodes CDR1 SQVTM and CDR2 ANQGSEA. The CDR3 is 15 residues long. V was trimmed by 1 base and J by 0 bases, leaving 13 bases between them. The CDR3 is CSVEVEQYSSYEQYF. The CDR3 nucleotides read TGCAGCGTTGAAGTTGAACAGTATAGCTCCTACGAGCAGTACTTC.